One sample yielded the 32 T cell receptor beta chains listed below, sequenced in a study of Ad26.COV2.S vaccination and SARS-CoV-2 variants. Libraries were prepared by immunoSEQ multiplex PCR; TCRdb keeps only in-frame clonotypes and omits some of them. The sample has about 350,000 clones; around 87% are singletons. Treatment defined: some 20 received Ad26.COV2.S at low or high dose, single or two shots; about 5 received placebo; per-sample allocation not given. Samples were taken on day 63 after the first vaccine or placebo injection. The sequencing used peripheral blood, collected in a trial of Ad26.COV2.S vaccine versus placebo. Every receptor here comes from a person between 18 and 60 years old who received the Ad26.COV2.S COVID-19 vaccine or a placebo.

The chain combines TRBV2 with TRBJ1-4; TRBD1 aligns across 7 bases. V gave up 5 bases and J gave up 2 bases; unmatched junction bases: 2. CDR1 and CDR2 from the germline V gene are SNHLY and FYNNEI. This CDR3 has 14 residues. CDR3 protein: CASSRQGTNEKLFF. CDR3 DNA: TGTGCCAGCAGTCGACAGGGTACTAATGAAAAACTGTTTTTT.

This chain connects TRBV7-3 to TRBJ2-1; 12 nucleotides match TRBD1. The V gene end was trimmed by 1 base and the J gene end by 6 bases; junction bases not matched to a gene: 10. The CDR3 is 18 amino acids. Germline V gene data show CDR1 as SGHTA and CDR2 as FQGTGA. The CDR3 sequence is CASSLRRPGTGGSNEQFF. The DNA of the CDR3 is TGTGCCAGCAGCTTAAGACGGCCCGGGACAGGGGGCTCCAATGAGCAGTTCTTC. The variable domain in full, with the rest retrieved from reference TRBV7-3 and TRBJ2-1, is GAGVSQTPSNKVTEKGKYVELRCDPISGHTALYWYRQSLGQGPEFLIYFQGTGAADDSGLPNDRFFAVRPEGSVSTLKIQRTERGDSAVYLCASSLRRPGTGGSNEQFFGPGTRLTVL.

This clone came up once. The chain links TRBV7-6 to TRBJ2-7, with a weak D call TRBD1 (6 bases). V gave up 4 bases and J gave up 0 bases, with 13 bases separating them. This CDR3 is built from 15 residues. Germline CDR1 SGHVS, CDR2 FNYEAQ. The DNA for the CDR3 is TGTGCCAGCAGCTCCTGGACGGACAGCTCCTACGAGCAGTACTTC. It encodes CASSSWTDSSYEQYF.

The chain recombines TRBV5-4 with TRBJ1-2; D unclear. Trimming shortened V by 0 bases and J by 8 bases, and 14 bases separated the two germline ends. CDR1 is SGHNT, CDR2 YYREEE, per germline (reference sequence). The CDR3 covers 14 residues. The CDR3 DNA is TGTGCCAGCAGCTTGGACCGCTACTCGGGAGGCTACACCTTC. Translation: CASSLDRYSGGYTF.

CDR3 DNA sequence: TGTGCCAGCAGTTTATCGGGGGCGCATGGCTACACCTTC. This sequence encodes CASSLSGAHGYTF. The rearrangement uses TRBV6-2 or TRBV6-3 and TRBJ1-2, with a possible D match to TRBD1 (6 bases). This CDR3 contains 13 residues. The V gene's germline CDR1 is MNHEY and CDR2 SVGEGT. Trimming took off 4 bases at V and 6 bases at J, with 12 bases between the two ends.

This rearrangement joins TRBV2 to TRBJ2-7, with TRBD2 as a possible D gene (5 bases). The CDR3 spans 15 residues. The germline V gene has CDR1 SNHLY and CDR2 FYNNEI. The V end was cut by 7 bases, the J end by 0 bases, with 16 bases between. DNA for the CDR3: TGTGCCAGCAAAGACTGGACTGATAGCTCCTACGAGCAGTACTTC. Translated: CASKDWTDSSYEQYF. The full variable domain, its missing parts supplied by reference TRBV2 and TRBJ2-7, is EPEVTQTPSHQVTQMGQEVILRCVPISNHLYFYWYRQILGQKVEFLVSFYNNEISEKSEIFDDQFSVERPDGSNFTLKIRSTKLEDSAMYFCASKDWTDSSYEQYFGPGTRLTVT.

V usage is TRBV29-1 and J usage is TRBJ2-1; D is undetermined. The CDR3 sequence is 16 residues long. The V gene's germline CDR1 is SQVTM and CDR2 ANQGSEA. Trimming left V 6 bases short and J 0 bases short, with 18 bases between. CDR3 residues: CSVDPQPTHSYNEQFF. CDR3 nucleotide sequence: TGCAGCGTCGATCCACAGCCTACCCACTCCTACAATGAGCAGTTCTTC.

The chain links TRBV27 to TRBJ2-5; no clear D. The CDR3 loop spans 18 amino acids. With 2 bases removed from V and 1 base from J, the gap between germline ends came to 20 bases. Germline values: CDR1 MNHEY, CDR2 SMNVEV (reference sequence). CDR3 in DNA: TGTGCCAGCAGTTTAGGGCGAGGAACCACAAACGCCCAAGAGACCCAGTACTTC. Its translation: CASSLGRGTTNAQETQYF.

The V gene is TRBV29-1, the J gene TRBJ2-1; 11 nucleotides agree with TRBD1. The CDR3 covers 15 residues. V shed 6 bases, J shed 7 bases, and the junction held 11 bases outside the gene matches. Germline-derived CDR1 and CDR2 are SQVTM and ANQGSEA. For the CDR3, the DNA is TGCAGCGTCGATACCTTGGACAGGGGGCTTAATGAGCAGTTCTTC. Protein product: CSVDTLDRGLNEQFF.

The chain joins TRBV5-4 to TRBJ2-7; 11 bases are a match to TRBD2. CDR3 length: 16 residues. With V trimmed by 0 bases and J by 1 base, 3 bases remained unmatched. The germline gives CDR1 SGHNT, CDR2 YYREEE (reference sequence). The CDR3 sequence is CASSLGTSGGSYEQYF. Here the CDR3 DNA reads TGTGCCAGCAGCTTGGGAACTAGCGGGGGTTCCTACGAGCAGTACTTC.

This clone was detected once. Within the sample, other DNA sequences also encode this same CDR3. The chain uses TRBV4-1 and TRBJ1-2; D is uncertain. The CDR3 contains 13 residues. Per the germline V gene, CDR1 is MGHRA and CDR2 is YSYEKL. Between the trimmed V and J ends, which lost 3 bases and 4 bases, there was a span of 9 bases. CDR3 in amino acids: CASSQQVGYGYTF. The CDR3, as DNA: TGCGCCAGCAGCCAGCAGGTGGGCTATGGCTACACCTTC.

This rearrangement joins TRBV6-5 to TRBJ2-2, with 8 bases lining up with TRBD2. The germline CDR1 and CDR2 sequences are MNHEY and SVGAGI. Germline trimming cut 6 bases from V and 7 bases from J; bases unmatched to any gene: 10. The CDR3 contains 15 residues. CDR3 amino acids: CASSQSGGRGGELFF. The CDR3 DNA sequence: TGTGCCAGCAGCCAAAGCGGGGGCAGGGGCGGGGAGCTGTTTTTT.

This chain's CDR3 is CASSQAPWQGGSYNEQFF. The CDR3 nucleotides read TGTGCCAGCAGCCAAGCACCTTGGCAAGGGGGCTCCTACAATGAGCAGTTCTTC. The chain joins TRBV14 to TRBJ2-1; TRBD1 might be the D (6 bases). V gave up 1 base and J gave up 0 bases, with 16 bases separating them. CDR1 SGHDN and CDR2 FVKESK come from the germline V gene. The CDR3 sequence is 18 residues long.

This chain uses TRBV6-1 with TRBJ2-3; 12 positions agree with TRBD2. Germline CDR1 is MNHNS and CDR2 is SASEGT. The CDR3 has 17 amino acids. The junction had 7 bases not matched to a gene; V was cut back by 1 base and J by 5 bases. CDR3 residues: CASSEVPSGGAGDTQYF. The CDR3 coding sequence is TGTGCCAGCAGTGAAGTTCCTAGCGGGGGGGCTGGAGATACGCAGTATTTT.

The chain carries TRBV11-3 and TRBJ2-1, with 10 nucleotides matching TRBD1. The CDR3 totals 17 residues. The V gene's germline CDR1 is SGHNT and CDR2 YENEEA. V was clipped by 5 bases and J by 8 bases; unmatched bases: 15. The CDR3 region is CASSISGWDRGSHEQFF. Written as DNA, the CDR3 is TGTGCCAGCAGCATTAGCGGATGGGACAGGGGATCCCATGAGCAGTTCTTC.

This clone has only one observation. The genes are TRBV30 and TRBJ2-3; possibly TRBD1 or TRBD2 for D (5 bases each). V gave up 4 bases and J gave up 6 bases, with 11 bases separating them. CDR3 length: 12 residues. Germline lookup yields CDR1 GTSNPN and CDR2 SVGIG (reference sequence). The CDR3 here is CAWKGPGDTQYF. The CDR3 bases are TGTGCCTGGAAGGGACCGGGGGATACGCAGTATTTT. The full variable domain, rest sourced from reference TRBV30 and TRBJ2-3, is SQTIHQWPATLVQPVGSPLSLECTVEGTSNPNLYWYRQAAGRGLQLLFYSVGIGQISSEVPQNLSASRPQDRQFILSSKKLLLSDSGFYLCAWKGPGDTQYFGPGTRLTVL.

The J gene is TRBJ1-2, the V gene TRBV6-5; D not resolved. The CDR3 consists of 15 residues. V was clipped by 6 bases and J by 4 bases, with 18 bases between them. CDR1 and CDR2 (germline): MNHEY, SVGAGI. CDR3 nucleotides: TGTGCCAGCAGAAGGAACGCCTTTGGGAGCTATGGCTACACCTTC. Protein sequence: CASRRNAFGSYGYTF.

The sample holds a few counts of this clone. The chain links TRBV16 to TRBJ1-1; no clear D gene. Germline V gives CDR1 KGHSY, CDR2 FQNENV. V lost 0 bases and J 1 base, leaving 6 bases between the germline ends. The CDR3 has 14 amino acids. CDR3 bases: TGTGCCAGCAGCCAATCCTGGGGGAACACTGAAGCTTTCTTT. This encodes CASSQSWGNTEAFF. The whole variable domain, remainder taken from reference TRBV16 and TRBJ1-1, is GEEVAQTPKHLVRGEGQKAKLYCAPIKGHSYVFWYQQVLKNEFKFLISFQNENVFDETGMPKERFSAKCLPNSPCSLEIQATKLEDSAVYFCASSQSWGNTEAFFGQGTRLTVV.

This chain uses TRBV7-2 with TRBJ1-1; D is ambiguous. The CDR3 runs to 13 residues. Germline CDR1 reads SGHTA; CDR2 reads FQGNSA. The V end lost 0 bases, the J end lost 5 bases, and 7 bases lay between the germline ends. The CDR3 DNA is TGTGCCAGCAGCTTAGCGCTCCAGACTGAAGCTTTCTTT. This translates into CASSLALQTEAFF.

CDR3 amino acids: CALGDPNTGELFF. In DNA form, the CDR3 reads TGTGCCTTGGGGGATCCTAACACCGGGGAGCTGTTTTTT. V usage is TRBV7-9 and J usage is TRBJ2-2; D assignment may be TRBD1 or TRBD2 (5 bases each). CDR1 is SEHNR and CDR2 is FQNEAQ in the germline V gene (reference sequence). The CDR3 extends over 13 amino acids. Trimming pared 11 bases from V and 2 bases from J, leaving 12 bases between. Full variable domain (rest looked up from reference TRBV7-9 and TRBJ2-2): DTGVSQNPRHKITKRGQNVTFRCDPISEHNRLYWYRQTLGQGPEFLTYFQNEAQLEKSRLLSDRFSAERPKGSFSTLEIQRTEQGDSAMYLCALGDPNTGELFFGEGSRLTVL.

This clone showed up many times. The genes are TRBV7-2 and TRBJ2-1; 8 bases match TRBD1. Germline assignment: CDR1 SGHTA and CDR2 FQGNSA. Trimming took 6 bases from V and 3 from J; bases not matched to a gene: 10. The CDR3 contains 16 residues. CDR3 amino acids: CASRPLMDRDYNEQFF. The CDR3 DNA follows: TGTGCCAGCAGACCACTTATGGACAGGGACTACAATGAGCAGTTCTTC.

The chain uses TRBV10-3 and TRBJ1-2; 8 bases agree with TRBD1. V was pared by 10 bases and J by 5 bases, with 6 bases of the junction left unmatched. The germline gives CDR1 ENHRY, CDR2 SYGVKD. This CDR3 has 12 residues. The CDR3: CATVGTGYGYTF. In DNA, the CDR3 is TGTGCCACCGTCGGGACAGGTTATGGCTACACCTTC.

The chain is built from TRBV2 and TRBJ2-7; 9 nucleotides line up with TRBD1. The CDR3 spans 18 residues. The germline V gene encodes CDR1 SNHLY and CDR2 FYNNEI. The ends lost 6 bases at V and 3 bases at J; junction bases unmatched: 18. CDR3 amino acids: CASSGGPAPWGQGYEQYF. Here the CDR3 DNA reads TGTGCCAGCAGCGGGGGGCCCGCTCCGTGGGGACAGGGCTACGAGCAGTACTTC.

The chain is built from TRBV27 and TRBJ1-2, with 7 positions matching TRBD1. The CDR3 length is 15 residues. V gave up 7 bases and J gave up 3 bases; unmatched junction bases: 11. The germline V gene encodes CDR1 MNHEY and CDR2 SMNVEV (reference sequence). The CDR3 DNA sequence: TGTGCCAGCACCTTTCTAGGGGGCGGACACTATGGCTACACCTTC. Translation: CASTFLGGGHYGYTF.

The V gene is TRBV18, the J gene TRBJ2-7; maybe TRBD1 (5 bases). Germline assignment: CDR1 KGHSH and CDR2 LQKENI. This CDR3 has 14 amino acids. V was trimmed by 2 bases and J by 4 bases, leaving 12 bases between them. The CDR3 protein is CASSPTRQKYEQYF. CDR3 nucleotides: TGTGCCAGCTCACCAACGAGACAGAAATACGAGCAGTACTTC.

This clone was detected a few times. The chain combines TRBV12-3 or TRBV12-4 with TRBJ1-6, with D uncertain. Trimming left V 1 base short and J 9 bases short, with 7 bases between. The CDR3 has 13 residues. CDR3 DNA sequence: TGTGCCAGCAGTTTAGGTTTCCGTTCACCCCTCCACTTT. Its protein is CASSLGFRSPLHF.

This chain joins TRBV5-1 and TRBJ2-1, with TRBD2 as a possible D gene (6 bases). The germline V gene encodes CDR1 SGHRS and CDR2 YFSETQ. Trimming took 4 bases from V and 7 from J, leaving 9 bases between them. The CDR3 is 12 residues long. CDR3: CASSIGSNEQFF. In DNA, the CDR3 is TGCGCCAGCAGCATCGGGAGTAATGAGCAGTTCTTC.

The V call is TRBV6-6, the J call TRBJ1-2, with TRBD1 matching over 8 bases. Trimming removed 5 bases from V and 1 base from J; junction bases left unmatched: 3. Germline values: CDR1 MNHNY, CDR2 SVGAGI (reference sequence). The CDR3 runs to 14 residues. For the CDR3, the DNA is TGTGCCAGCAGTCGGGACAGGATTAACTATGGCTACACCTTC. This translates into CASSRDRINYGYTF.

The rearrangement links TRBV5-1 to TRBJ2-6; 10 positions match TRBD1. V trimming: 4 bases; J trimming: 0 bases; junction bases outside the gene matches: 7. Per the germline V gene, CDR1 is SGHRS and CDR2 is YFSETQ. The CDR3 spans 18 residues. The CDR3 loop reads CASSVDRGLGSGANVLTF. The CDR3 DNA is TGCGCCAGCAGCGTAGACAGGGGGCTGGGCTCTGGGGCCAACGTCCTGACTTTC.

This chain connects TRBV5-1 to TRBJ2-1, with 10 bases fitting TRBD2. After removal of 4 bases from V and 10 bases from J, the junction contained 14 bases not matched to a gene. CDR3 size: 16 residues. Per germline, CDR1 SGHRS and CDR2 YFSETQ. The CDR3: CASSKTSGNIQWEQFF. CDR3 coding DNA: TGCGCCAGCAGCAAAACTAGCGGGAATATACAATGGGAGCAGTTCTTC.

The chain recombines TRBV27 with TRBJ2-1; the match to TRBD2 covers 9 bases. The CDR3 runs to 16 residues. Germline-derived CDR1 and CDR2 are MNHEY and SMNVEV (reference sequence). Trimming at V came to 6 bases and at J to 4 bases, leaving 10 bases not matched to a gene. CDR3 residues: CASSPSWTSVYNEQFF. CDR3 coding DNA: TGTGCCAGCAGCCCTTCGTGGACTAGCGTGTACAATGAGCAGTTCTTC.

CDR3 DNA sequence: TGTGCCAGCAGCTTAGGAGCATACGAGCAGTACTTC. Residues: CASSLGAYEQYF. The J gene is TRBJ2-7, the V gene TRBV7-9, with no clear D. The CDR3 runs 12 residues. Trimming removed 1 base at V and 4 bases at J, with 5 bases between. Germline V lookup: CDR1 SEHNR, CDR2 FQNEAQ (reference sequence).